These T cell receptor beta chains were read from a single sample in a study of T cell repertoires in cytomegalovirus infection. TCRdb reanalysed the reads using MiXCR and keeps one entry per CDR3 protein. The table lists approximately 280,000 distinct CDR3 sequences, around 20% of them singletons, with 15% to 20% in the top ten. These receptors are not linked to any known antigen. Specimen: cultured PBMCs, collected from culture after CMV antigen stimulation. The source of these receptors is a human donor in good health (CMV status not recorded). Some clones in this sample may be carry-over from other donors' samples. The CDR3 runs from the conserved cysteine through the conserved F or W. Each record gives: CDR3 DNA, CDR3 protein, D gene, clone size, V gene, J gene. A D gene is named only where the DNA matches it firmly. Rows give clone size only sometimes, using once, few, many, or a class for an expanded clone.

CDR3nt: TGTGCCAGCGGGGGCCCTACAGATACGCAGTATTTT
CDR3aa: CASGGPTDTQYF
d_gene: -
abundance: many
v_gene: TRBV7-2
j_gene: TRBJ2-3

CDR3nt: TGTGCCAGCAGTAGAGTAGCGGGACTCAGCTACAATGAGCAGTTCTTC
CDR3aa: CASSRVAGLSYNEQFF
d_gene: TRBD2
abundance: -
v_gene: TRBV27
j_gene: TRBJ2-1

CDR3nt: TGTGCCACCAGCAGCCCAAGGATCCCGAATGGCATTCAGTACTTC
CDR3aa: CATSSPRIPNGIQYF
d_gene: -
abundance: -
v_gene: TRBV15
j_gene: TRBJ2-4

CDR3nt: TGCGCCAGCAGCCCCTGGACAGGGAGCATCTACGAGCAGTACTTC
CDR3aa: CASSPWTGSIYEQYF
d_gene: TRBD1
abundance: -
v_gene: TRBV4-1
j_gene: TRBJ2-7

CDR3nt: TGTGCCAGCAGCCAGGACCGGGACCCCCAATATGGCTACACCTTC
CDR3aa: CASSQDRDPQYGYTF
d_gene: -
abundance: few
v_gene: TRBV3-1
j_gene: TRBJ1-2

CDR3nt: TGTGCCAGCAGTGCCCTGATGGGACTAGCGGGAGACGAGCAGTACTTC
CDR3aa: CASSALMGLAGDEQYF
d_gene: TRBD2
abundance: -
v_gene: TRBV6-1
j_gene: TRBJ2-7

CDR3nt: TGTGCCAGCAGTATCGTGGGACTAGCGGAACATACGCAGTATTTT
CDR3aa: CASSIVGLAEHTQYF
d_gene: TRBD2
abundance: -
v_gene: TRBV6-2/TRBV6-3
j_gene: TRBJ2-3

CDR3nt: TGTGCCAGCAGGCCCCCCCTGGACTACTACAATGAGCAGTTCTTC
CDR3aa: CASRPPLDYYNEQFF
d_gene: -
abundance: -
v_gene: TRBV6-2/TRBV6-3
j_gene: TRBJ2-1

CDR3nt: TGTGCCAGTAGTCCGCTAGACAGGGGTGTGTTCGGGGAGCTGTTTTTT
CDR3aa: CASSPLDRGVFGELFF
d_gene: TRBD1
abundance: -
v_gene: TRBV19
j_gene: TRBJ2-2

CDR3nt: TGCGCCAGCCAAGGGGCTAGCGGGTACGGCCCGAACACCGGGGAGCTGTTTTTT
CDR3aa: CASQGASGYGPNTGELFF
d_gene: TRBD2
abundance: -
v_gene: TRBV4-1
j_gene: TRBJ2-2

CDR3nt: TGTGCCAGCAGTTTAGGGGGTGTCCGGGGTGAGCAGTTCTTC
CDR3aa: CASSLGGVRGEQFF
d_gene: -
abundance: -
v_gene: TRBV12-3/TRBV12-4
j_gene: TRBJ2-1

CDR3nt: TGCGCCAGCAGCCAAGCCCGACAGACGGCAAATGAAAAACTGTTTTTT
CDR3aa: CASSQARQTANEKLFF
d_gene: -
abundance: -
v_gene: TRBV5-1
j_gene: TRBJ1-4

CDR3nt: TGCGCCAGCAGCCAAGTAGGGGGACAGGGTTTCCACGAGCAGTACTTC
CDR3aa: CASSQVGGQGFHEQYF
d_gene: TRBD1
abundance: few
v_gene: TRBV4-3
j_gene: TRBJ2-7

CDR3nt: TGTGCCACCAGTGATAAACAAGTCACTGAAGCTTTCTTT
CDR3aa: CATSDKQVTEAFF
d_gene: -
abundance: few
v_gene: TRBV24-1
j_gene: TRBJ1-1

CDR3nt: TGCGCCAGCAGCTTGGGACTAGTGCCCTACAATGAGCAGTTCTTC
CDR3aa: CASSLGLVPYNEQFF
d_gene: -
abundance: many
v_gene: TRBV5-1
j_gene: TRBJ2-1

CDR3nt: TGTGCCAGCAGCTTAGCTGCGGGGACCTACGAGCAGTACTTC
CDR3aa: CASSLAAGTYEQYF
d_gene: -
abundance: -
v_gene: TRBV7-2
j_gene: TRBJ2-7

CDR3nt: TGTGCCAGCCGTTCCACAGATACGCAGTATTTT
CDR3aa: CASRSTDTQYF
d_gene: -
abundance: many
v_gene: TRBV2
j_gene: TRBJ2-3

CDR3nt: TGTGCCAGCAGTCATTTCCCTGGGGGTGAGCAGTTCTTC
CDR3aa: CASSHFPGGEQFF
d_gene: -
abundance: many
v_gene: TRBV7-8
j_gene: TRBJ2-1

CDR3nt: TGTGCCAGCAGTCAACTGAGGGAGCAGTTCTTC
CDR3aa: CASSQLREQFF
d_gene: -
abundance: -
v_gene: TRBV6-2/TRBV6-3
j_gene: TRBJ2-1

CDR3nt: TGCGCCAGCAGCCAACGAGCGGGGGGGTCCTACGAGCAGTACTTC
CDR3aa: CASSQRAGGSYEQYF
d_gene: TRBD2
abundance: -
v_gene: TRBV4-3
j_gene: TRBJ2-7

CDR3nt: TGTGCCAGCAGCTTAACGGCAGGGGGTGATAGCAATCAGCCCCAGCATTTT
CDR3aa: CASSLTAGGDSNQPQHF
d_gene: TRBD1
abundance: many
v_gene: TRBV7-2
j_gene: TRBJ1-5

CDR3nt: TGTGCCAGCGGCAACAGGCGGACTGAAGCTTTCTTT
CDR3aa: CASGNRRTEAFF
d_gene: -
abundance: few
v_gene: TRBV12-3/TRBV12-4
j_gene: TRBJ1-1

CDR3nt: TGCAGTGCTAGCCCTCCCTCCGGGACAGTAAGCACAGATACGCAGTATTTT
CDR3aa: CSASPPSGTVSTDTQYF
d_gene: TRBD1
abundance: few
v_gene: TRBV20-1
j_gene: TRBJ2-3

CDR3nt: TGTGCCAGCCGGAGGAGGGGGGCGGGCCCTACAGATACGCAGTATTTT
CDR3aa: CASRRRGAGPTDTQYF
d_gene: -
abundance: -
v_gene: TRBV6-5
j_gene: TRBJ2-3

CDR3nt: TGTGCCATGGGCTCCAGGGAGAGCGCCTACGAGCAGTACTTC
CDR3aa: CAMGSRESAYEQYF
d_gene: -
abundance: -
v_gene: TRBV10-3
j_gene: TRBJ2-7

CDR3nt: TGTGCCAGCAGCTTAACAGGGGAGAATGGCTACACCTTC
CDR3aa: CASSLTGENGYTF
d_gene: TRBD1
abundance: few
v_gene: TRBV13
j_gene: TRBJ1-2

CDR3nt: TGCGCCAGCAGCCAAGATTATTTGGCTAGGGGGGAAGAGACCCAGTACTTC
CDR3aa: CASSQDYLARGEETQYF
d_gene: -
abundance: -
v_gene: TRBV4-1
j_gene: TRBJ2-5

CDR3nt: TGCAGTGCCCGCAGGGGTGGGACATATAATTCACCCCTCCACTTT
CDR3aa: CSARRGGTYNSPLHF
d_gene: -
abundance: -
v_gene: TRBV20-1
j_gene: TRBJ1-6

CDR3nt: TGTGCCAGCAGTGATGACAGGGGATCGGCTGAAGCTTTCTTT
CDR3aa: CASSDDRGSAEAFF
d_gene: TRBD1
abundance: few
v_gene: TRBV12-3/TRBV12-4
j_gene: TRBJ1-1

CDR3nt: TGTGCCAGCACCCCTCGTACCCTTAGCACAGATACGCAGTATTTT
CDR3aa: CASTPRTLSTDTQYF
d_gene: -
abundance: many
v_gene: TRBV7-2
j_gene: TRBJ2-3

CDR3nt: TGCAGCGTTGAGGATCCTGCTCTAGCGGGAGCGCGTACGCAGTATTTT
CDR3aa: CSVEDPALAGARTQYF
d_gene: TRBD2
abundance: -
v_gene: TRBV29-1
j_gene: TRBJ2-3

CDR3nt: TGTGCCAGCAGCCCGACGGCCCGGACTAGCGGGACCGGGGAGCTGTTTTTT
CDR3aa: CASSPTARTSGTGELFF
d_gene: TRBD2
abundance: -
v_gene: TRBV7-2
j_gene: TRBJ2-2

CDR3nt: TGTGCCAGCAGCTTAGTCCCCGGGACTAGCGGCACAGATACGCAGTATTTT
CDR3aa: CASSLVPGTSGTDTQYF
d_gene: TRBD2
abundance: many
v_gene: TRBV7-6
j_gene: TRBJ2-3

CDR3nt: TGTGCCAGCAGTTTAACAGGGAAATTAGGCACTGAAGCTTTCTTT
CDR3aa: CASSLTGKLGTEAFF
d_gene: -
abundance: -
v_gene: TRBV12-3/TRBV12-4
j_gene: TRBJ1-1

CDR3nt: TGTGCCAGCACCTCCCTGTCGGGCCCCGCTAGGGAGCCCCAGCATTTT
CDR3aa: CASTSLSGPAREPQHF
d_gene: -
abundance: many
v_gene: TRBV27
j_gene: TRBJ1-5

CDR3nt: TGTGCCAGCAGCTTAATGCATGGGAACACTGAAGCTTTCTTT
CDR3aa: CASSLMHGNTEAFF
d_gene: -
abundance: few
v_gene: TRBV7-9
j_gene: TRBJ1-1

CDR3nt: TGTGCCAGCAGCGAAGGGAGCCACGAGCAGTACTTC
CDR3aa: CASSEGSHEQYF
d_gene: -
abundance: many
v_gene: TRBV7-2
j_gene: TRBJ2-7

CDR3nt: TGTGCCGTGGGGCCACGGGAGACCCAGTACTTC
CDR3aa: CAVGPRETQYF
d_gene: -
abundance: few
v_gene: TRBV19
j_gene: TRBJ2-5

CDR3nt: TGTGCCATCATGGGAGCTAATGAGCAGTTCTTC
CDR3aa: CAIMGANEQFF
d_gene: -
abundance: -
v_gene: TRBV10-3
j_gene: TRBJ2-1

CDR3nt: TGTGCCAGCAGTTACCCGACCTACGAGCAGTACTTC
CDR3aa: CASSYPTYEQYF
d_gene: -
abundance: few
v_gene: TRBV6-2/TRBV6-3
j_gene: TRBJ2-7

CDR3nt: TGTGCCAGCAGTTACTTAGCGGGAGCTGAGCAGTTCTTC
CDR3aa: CASSYLAGAEQFF
d_gene: TRBD2
abundance: -
v_gene: TRBV6-5
j_gene: TRBJ2-1

CDR3nt: TGTGCCAGCAGCGCCGGTACGACTAATGAAAAACTGTTTTTT
CDR3aa: CASSAGTTNEKLFF
d_gene: -
abundance: many
v_gene: TRBV7-2
j_gene: TRBJ1-4

CDR3nt: TGTGCCAGTCAGCTTGAAGGGAGCTCCTACAATGAGCAGTTCTTC
CDR3aa: CASQLEGSSYNEQFF
d_gene: -
abundance: -
v_gene: TRBV19
j_gene: TRBJ2-1

CDR3nt: TGTGCCAGCACCGGGACTAGCGGGAGGTACGAGCAGTACTTC
CDR3aa: CASTGTSGRYEQYF
d_gene: TRBD2
abundance: few
v_gene: TRBV7-9
j_gene: TRBJ2-7

CDR3nt: TGTGCCAGCAGCTCACGGGTTGCTGAAGAGACCCAGTACTTC
CDR3aa: CASSSRVAEETQYF
d_gene: -
abundance: many
v_gene: TRBV7-2
j_gene: TRBJ2-5

CDR3nt: TGCGCCAGCAGCTTGAGCTTGTTCCAAGAGACCCAGTACTTC
CDR3aa: CASSLSLFQETQYF
d_gene: -
abundance: -
v_gene: TRBV5-1
j_gene: TRBJ2-5

CDR3nt: TGTGCCAGCAGTTTCGGATCAGATTCGGTACCCCAGCATTTT
CDR3aa: CASSFGSDSVPQHF
d_gene: -
abundance: -
v_gene: TRBV28
j_gene: TRBJ1-5

CDR3nt: TGCAGTGCTATCCACGTGGGGCCCAGGTTGGGCTACACCTTC
CDR3aa: CSAIHVGPRLGYTF
d_gene: -
abundance: few
v_gene: TRBV20-1
j_gene: TRBJ1-2

CDR3nt: TGTGCCAGCAGCCCGAGGGGGGACACCGGGGAGCTGTTTTTT
CDR3aa: CASSPRGDTGELFF
d_gene: -
abundance: -
v_gene: TRBV7-9
j_gene: TRBJ2-2